This T cell receptor (beta chain) is drawn from a study of T cells in women clearing cervical HPV infection. Measured with immunoSEQ multiplex PCR; TCRdb has only the in-frame clones, and not every one. In all, the sample yields under 45,000 clones. Details on this clone: As yet, its antigen is unknown.

Study-level findings and limits: Timing of associations relative to infection is unclear; T-cell subsets were not isolated.

The clonotype comes from a woman aged 18 to 75 with a cervical HPV16 infection that either progressed to CIN3+ or cleared (not recorded which). The material sequenced was blood buffy coat.

Incomplete CDR3 DNA: TGCGCCAGCAGCTTGGACCTACAGGGGGCAGGAGGGTTGAACACTGAA. Its protein is CASSLDLQGAGGLNTE. The full CDR3 protein is CASSLDLQGAGGLNTEAFF. The chain links TRBV5-1 to TRBJ1-1; TRBD1 matches at 9 bases. The read finishes 3 residues shy of the CDR3 end, and the germline J gene is used to complete it. From germline, CDR1 is SGHRS and CDR2 YFSETQ. The junction had 12 bases not matched to a gene; V was cut back by 0 bases and J by 0 bases. This CDR3 has 19 amino acids.